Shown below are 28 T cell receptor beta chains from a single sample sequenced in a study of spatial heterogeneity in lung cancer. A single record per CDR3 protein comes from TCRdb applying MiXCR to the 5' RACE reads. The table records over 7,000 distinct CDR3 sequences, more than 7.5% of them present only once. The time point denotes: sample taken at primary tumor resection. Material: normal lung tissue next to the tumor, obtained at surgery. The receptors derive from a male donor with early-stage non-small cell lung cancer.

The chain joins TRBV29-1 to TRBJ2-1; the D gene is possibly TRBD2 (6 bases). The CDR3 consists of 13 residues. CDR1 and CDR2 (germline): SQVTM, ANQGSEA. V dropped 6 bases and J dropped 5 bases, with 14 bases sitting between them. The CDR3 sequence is CSVLGLANNEQFF. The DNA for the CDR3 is TGCAGCGTCCTTGGGCTAGCGAACAATGAGCAGTTCTTC.

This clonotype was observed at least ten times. CDR3 region: CASSLIAGSGEQFF. DNA of the CDR3: TGTGCCAGCAGCCTTATAGCGGGGTCAGGTGAGCAGTTCTTC. The V gene is TRBV3-1, the J gene TRBJ2-1; 8 bases match TRBD2. After removal of 4 bases from V and 9 bases from J, the junction contained 8 bases not matched to a gene. This CDR3 comprises 14 residues. Germline CDR1 and CDR2: LGHDT and YNNKEL (reference sequence).

The CDR3 DNA sequence: TGTGCCAGCAGTACACGACAGGGGCCGGAAAAACTGTTTTTT. Translated, it gives CASSTRQGPEKLFF. The V call is TRBV27, the J call TRBJ1-4; the match to TRBD1 covers 8 bases. CDR1 and CDR2 from the germline V gene are MNHEY and SMNVEV (reference sequence). The CDR3 length is 14 residues. The V gene end was trimmed by 5 bases and the J gene end by 8 bases; junction bases not matched to a gene: 7.

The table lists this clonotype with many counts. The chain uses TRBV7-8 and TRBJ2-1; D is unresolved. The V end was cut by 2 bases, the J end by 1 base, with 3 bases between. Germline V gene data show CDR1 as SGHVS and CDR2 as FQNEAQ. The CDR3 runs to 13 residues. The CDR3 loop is CASSLRSYNEQFF. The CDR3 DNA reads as TGTGCCAGCAGCTTAAGATCCTACAATGAGCAGTTCTTC.

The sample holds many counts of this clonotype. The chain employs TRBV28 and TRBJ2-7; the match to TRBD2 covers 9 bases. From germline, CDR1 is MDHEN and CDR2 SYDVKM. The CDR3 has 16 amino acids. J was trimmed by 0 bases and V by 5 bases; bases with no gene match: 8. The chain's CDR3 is CASSPPTSGFSYEQYF. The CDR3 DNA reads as TGTGCCAGCAGTCCCCCTACTAGCGGGTTCTCCTACGAGCAGTACTTC.

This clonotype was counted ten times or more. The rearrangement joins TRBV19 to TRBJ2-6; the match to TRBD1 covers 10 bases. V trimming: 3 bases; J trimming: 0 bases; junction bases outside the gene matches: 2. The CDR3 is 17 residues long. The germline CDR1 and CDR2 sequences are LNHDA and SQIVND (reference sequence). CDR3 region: CASSMDRGTSGANVLTF. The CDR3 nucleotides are TGTGCCAGTAGTATGGACAGGGGGACCTCTGGGGCCAACGTCCTGACTTTC.

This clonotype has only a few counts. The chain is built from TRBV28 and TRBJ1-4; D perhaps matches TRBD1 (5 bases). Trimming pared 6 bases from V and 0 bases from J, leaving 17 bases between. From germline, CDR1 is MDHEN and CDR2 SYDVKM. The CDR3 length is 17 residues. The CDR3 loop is CASSPSGLSPTNEKLFF. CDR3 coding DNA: TGTGCCAGCAGCCCCTCGGGACTCTCACCAACTAATGAAAAACTGTTTTTT.

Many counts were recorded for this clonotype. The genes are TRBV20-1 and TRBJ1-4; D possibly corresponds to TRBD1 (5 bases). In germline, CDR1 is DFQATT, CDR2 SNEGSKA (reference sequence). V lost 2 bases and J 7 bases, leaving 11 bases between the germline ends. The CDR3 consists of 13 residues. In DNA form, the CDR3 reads TGCAGTGCTAGACAGGACAACGTTGAAAAACTGTTTTTT. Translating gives CSARQDNVEKLFF.

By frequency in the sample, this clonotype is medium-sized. CDR3 region: CASSVGSGLETQYF. The CDR3 nucleotides are TGTGCCAGCAGCGTGGGGTCAGGGTTGGAGACCCAGTACTTC. The V gene is TRBV9, the J gene TRBJ2-5, with D perhaps matching TRBD1 (5 bases). The CDR3 contains 14 residues. Germline CDR1 reads SGDLS; CDR2 reads YYNGEE. Trimming cost V 2 bases and J 5 bases, with 13 bases left between them.

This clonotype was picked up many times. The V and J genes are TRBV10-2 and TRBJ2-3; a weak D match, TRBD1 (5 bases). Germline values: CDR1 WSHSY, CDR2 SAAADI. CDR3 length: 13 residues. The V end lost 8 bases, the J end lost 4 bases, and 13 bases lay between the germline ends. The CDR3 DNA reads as TGCGCCAGCGCGGTAGGCAGGGCAGATACGCAGTATTTT. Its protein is CASAVGRADTQYF.

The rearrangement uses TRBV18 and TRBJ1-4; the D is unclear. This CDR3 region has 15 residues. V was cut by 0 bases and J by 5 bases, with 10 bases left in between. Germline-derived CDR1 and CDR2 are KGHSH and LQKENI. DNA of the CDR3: TGTGCCAGCTCACCACCCTGGACGGTAAATGAAAAACTGTTTTTT. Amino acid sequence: CASSPPWTVNEKLFF. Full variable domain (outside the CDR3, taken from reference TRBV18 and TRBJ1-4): NAGVMQNPRHLVRRRGQEARLRCSPMKGHSHVYWYRQLPEEGLKFMVYLQKENIIDESGMPKERFSAEFPKEGPSILRIQQVVRGDSAAYFCASSPPWTVNEKLFFGSGTQLSVL.

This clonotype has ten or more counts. CDR3 sequence (DNA): TGCAGTGCTAGGATGGGGGGCGCGGGGAATGAGCAGTTCTTC. This sequence encodes CSARMGGAGNEQFF. The chain carries TRBV20-1 and TRBJ2-1, with D possibly called TRBD1 or TRBD2 (6 bases each). Germline V gene sequence: CDR1 DFQATT, CDR2 SNEGSKA (reference sequence). V lost 3 bases and J 7 bases, leaving 16 bases between the germline ends. This CDR3 contains 14 residues.

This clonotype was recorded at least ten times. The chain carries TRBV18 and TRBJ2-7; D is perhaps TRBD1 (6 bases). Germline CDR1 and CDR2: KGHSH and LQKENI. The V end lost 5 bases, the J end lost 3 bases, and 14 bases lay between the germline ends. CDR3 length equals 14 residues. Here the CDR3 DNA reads TGTGCCAGCTCAGCAGACCTAGGGGGCTACGAGCAGTACTTC. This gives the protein CASSADLGGYEQYF. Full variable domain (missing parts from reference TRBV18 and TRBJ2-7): NAGVMQNPRHLVRRRGQEARLRCSPMKGHSHVYWYRQLPEEGLKFMVYLQKENIIDESGMPKERFSAEFPKEGPSILRIQQVVRGDSAAYFCASSADLGGYEQYFGPGTRLTVT.

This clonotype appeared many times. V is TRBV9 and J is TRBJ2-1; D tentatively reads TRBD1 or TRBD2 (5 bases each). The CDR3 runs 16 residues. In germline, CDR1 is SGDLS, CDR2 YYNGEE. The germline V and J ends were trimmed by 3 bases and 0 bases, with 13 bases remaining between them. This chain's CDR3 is CASSASGASSYNEQFF. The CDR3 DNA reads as TGTGCCAGCAGCGCGTCCGGGGCGAGCTCCTACAATGAGCAGTTCTTC.

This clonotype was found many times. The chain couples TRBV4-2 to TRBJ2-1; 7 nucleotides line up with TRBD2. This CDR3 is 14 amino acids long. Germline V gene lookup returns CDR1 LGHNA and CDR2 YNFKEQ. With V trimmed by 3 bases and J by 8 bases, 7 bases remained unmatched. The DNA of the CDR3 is TGTGCCAGCAGCCAGGGGGACTATAAGGATGAGCAGTTCTTC. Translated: CASSQGDYKDEQFF.

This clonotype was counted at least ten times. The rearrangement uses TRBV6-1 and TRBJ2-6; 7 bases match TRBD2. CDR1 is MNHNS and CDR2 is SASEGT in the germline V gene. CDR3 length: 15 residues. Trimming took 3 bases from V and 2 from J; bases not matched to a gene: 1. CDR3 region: CASSEGGTGANVLTF. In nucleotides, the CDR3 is TGTGCCAGCAGTGAGGGGGGGACTGGGGCCAACGTCCTGACTTTC.

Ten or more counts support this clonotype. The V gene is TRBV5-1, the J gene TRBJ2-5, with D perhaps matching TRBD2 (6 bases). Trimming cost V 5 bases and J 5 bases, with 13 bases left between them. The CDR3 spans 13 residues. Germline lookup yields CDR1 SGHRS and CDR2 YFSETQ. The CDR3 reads CASSNGGPETQYF. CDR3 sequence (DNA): TGCGCCAGCAGTAACGGGGGTCCTGAGACCCAGTACTTC.

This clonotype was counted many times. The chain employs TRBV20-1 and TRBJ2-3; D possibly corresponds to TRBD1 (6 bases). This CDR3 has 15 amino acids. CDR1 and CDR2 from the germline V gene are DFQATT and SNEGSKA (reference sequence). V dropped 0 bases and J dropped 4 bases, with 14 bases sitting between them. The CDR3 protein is CSARDRVGAADTQYF. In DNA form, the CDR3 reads TGCAGTGCTAGAGATCGGGTGGGGGCTGCAGATACGCAGTATTTT.

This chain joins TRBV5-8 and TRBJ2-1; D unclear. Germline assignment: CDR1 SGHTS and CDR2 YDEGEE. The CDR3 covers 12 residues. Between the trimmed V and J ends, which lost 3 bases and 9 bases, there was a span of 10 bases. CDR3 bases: TGTGCCAGCAGCTCGCTCTTTGGTGAGCAGTTCTTC. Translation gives CASSSLFGEQFF. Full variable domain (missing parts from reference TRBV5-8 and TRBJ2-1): EAGVTQSPTHLIKTRGQQATLRCSPISGHTSVYWYQQALGLGLQFLLWYDEGEERNRGNFPPRFSGRQFPNYSSELNVNALELEDSALYLCASSSLFGEQFFGPGTRLTVL.

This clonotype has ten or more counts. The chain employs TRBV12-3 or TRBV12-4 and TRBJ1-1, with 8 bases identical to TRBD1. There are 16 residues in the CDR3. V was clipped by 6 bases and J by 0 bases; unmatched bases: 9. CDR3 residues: CASSTDRDFMNTEAFF. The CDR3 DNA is TGTGCCAGCAGCACGGACAGGGACTTCATGAACACTGAAGCTTTCTTT.

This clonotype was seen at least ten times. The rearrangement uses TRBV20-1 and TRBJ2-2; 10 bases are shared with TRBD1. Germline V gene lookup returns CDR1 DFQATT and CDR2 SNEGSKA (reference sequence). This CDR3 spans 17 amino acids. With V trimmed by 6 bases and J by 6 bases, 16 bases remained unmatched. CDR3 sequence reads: CSAPGTGDYRGAGELFF. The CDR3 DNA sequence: TGCAGTGCCCCCGGGACAGGGGATTACCGGGGGGCCGGGGAGCTGTTTTTT.

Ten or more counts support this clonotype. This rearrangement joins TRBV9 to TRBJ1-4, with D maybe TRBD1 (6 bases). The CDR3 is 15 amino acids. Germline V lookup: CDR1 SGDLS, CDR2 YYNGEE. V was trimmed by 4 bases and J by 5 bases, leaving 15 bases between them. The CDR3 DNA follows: TGTGCCAGCAGCAAACAGGGATACGGGAATGAAAAACTGTTTTTT. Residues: CASSKQGYGNEKLFF.

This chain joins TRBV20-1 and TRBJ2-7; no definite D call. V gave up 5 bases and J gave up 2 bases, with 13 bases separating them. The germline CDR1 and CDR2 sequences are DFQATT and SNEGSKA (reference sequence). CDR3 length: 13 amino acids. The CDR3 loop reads CSAPLGETYEQYF. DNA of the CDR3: TGCAGTGCTCCCCTCGGAGAAACCTACGAGCAGTACTTC.

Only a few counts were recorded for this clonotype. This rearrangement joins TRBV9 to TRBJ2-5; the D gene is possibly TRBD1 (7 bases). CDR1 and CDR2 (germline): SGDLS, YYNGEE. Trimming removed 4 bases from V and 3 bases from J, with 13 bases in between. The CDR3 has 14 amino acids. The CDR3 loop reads CASSPQGGEETQYF. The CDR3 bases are TGTGCCAGCAGCCCCCAGGGGGGTGAAGAGACCCAGTACTTC.

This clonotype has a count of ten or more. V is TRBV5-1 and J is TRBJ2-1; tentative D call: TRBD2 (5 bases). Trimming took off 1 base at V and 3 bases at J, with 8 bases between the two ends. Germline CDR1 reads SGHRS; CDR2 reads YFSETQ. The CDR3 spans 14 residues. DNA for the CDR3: TGCGCCAGCAGCTTGTCCGGGGACTACAATGAGCAGTTCTTC. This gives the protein CASSLSGDYNEQFF.

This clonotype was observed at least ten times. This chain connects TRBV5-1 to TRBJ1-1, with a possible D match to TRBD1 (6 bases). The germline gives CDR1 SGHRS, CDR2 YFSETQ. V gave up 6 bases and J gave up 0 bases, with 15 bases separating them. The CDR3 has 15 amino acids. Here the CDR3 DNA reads TGCGCCAGCATAGAAGGTGGGGGCTTGAACACTGAAGCTTTCTTT. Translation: CASIEGGGLNTEAFF.

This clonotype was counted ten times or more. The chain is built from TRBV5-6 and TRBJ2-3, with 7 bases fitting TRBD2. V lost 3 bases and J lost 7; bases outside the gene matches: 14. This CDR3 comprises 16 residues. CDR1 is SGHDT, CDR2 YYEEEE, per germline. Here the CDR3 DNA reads TGTGCCAGCAGCTCGGAACTCGCGGGAGTCCCTTATACGCAGTATTTT. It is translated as CASSSELAGVPYTQYF.

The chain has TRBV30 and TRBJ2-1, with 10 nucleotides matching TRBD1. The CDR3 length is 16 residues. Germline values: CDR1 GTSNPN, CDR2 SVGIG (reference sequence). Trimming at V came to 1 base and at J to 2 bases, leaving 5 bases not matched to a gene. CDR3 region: CAWSGTGGSTYNEQFF. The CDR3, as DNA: TGTGCCTGGAGTGGGACAGGGGGGTCTACCTACAATGAGCAGTTCTTC.